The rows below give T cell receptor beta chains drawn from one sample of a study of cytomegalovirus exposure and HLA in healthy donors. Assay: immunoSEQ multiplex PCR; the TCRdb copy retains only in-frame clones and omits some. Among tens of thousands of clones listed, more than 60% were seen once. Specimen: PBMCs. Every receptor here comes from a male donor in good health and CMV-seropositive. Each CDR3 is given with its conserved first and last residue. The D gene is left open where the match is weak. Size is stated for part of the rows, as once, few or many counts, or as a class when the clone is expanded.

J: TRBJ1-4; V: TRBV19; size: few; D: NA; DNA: TGTGCCACCAGAGACAGCTCAAATGAAAAACTGTTTTTT; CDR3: CATRDSSNEKLFF
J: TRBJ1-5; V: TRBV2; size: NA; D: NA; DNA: TGTGCCAGCAGTGAGGGACATAATCAGCCCCAGCATTTT; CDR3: CASSEGHNQPQHF
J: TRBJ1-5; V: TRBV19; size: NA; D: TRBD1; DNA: TGTGCCAGTAGTATCGGACAGGGGGTCCAGCCCCAGCATTTT; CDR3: CASSIGQGVQPQHF
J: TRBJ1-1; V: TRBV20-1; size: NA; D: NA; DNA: TGCAGTGCTACCGACTCTGAAGCTTTCTTT; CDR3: CSATDSEAFF
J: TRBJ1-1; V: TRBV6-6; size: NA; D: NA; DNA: TGTGCCAGCAGACTCCCCGGGGGGGGACTGAACACTGAAGCTTTCTTT; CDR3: CASRLPGGGLNTEAFF
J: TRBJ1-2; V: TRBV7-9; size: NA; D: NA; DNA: TGTGCCAGCAGCTTAACCGGGTGGGACTATGGCTACACCTTC; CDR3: CASSLTGWDYGYTF
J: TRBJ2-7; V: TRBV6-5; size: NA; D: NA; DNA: TGTGCCAGCAGTTACGACGGGACACCTTTCTACGAGCAGTACTTC; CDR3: CASSYDGTPFYEQYF
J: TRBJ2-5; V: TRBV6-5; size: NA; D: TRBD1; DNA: TGTGCCAGCAGTTCCACGACAGGGACAAAACAAGGGACCCAGTACTTC; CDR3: CASSSTTGTKQGTQYF
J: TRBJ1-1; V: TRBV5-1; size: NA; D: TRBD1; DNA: TGCGCCAGCAGCGGGGGACAGGGGGCGATTAGTGAAGCTTTCTTT; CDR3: CASSGGQGAISEAFF
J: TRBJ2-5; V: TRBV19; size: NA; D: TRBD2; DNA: TGTGCCAGTAGTTGGAGTCTGGCTAGCGGGGGGCCTGGGACCCAGTACTTC; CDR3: CASSWSLASGGPGTQYF
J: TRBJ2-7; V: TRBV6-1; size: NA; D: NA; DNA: TGTGCCAGCAGACGTGTTGAGGGCTCCTACGAGCAGTACTTC; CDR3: CASRRVEGSYEQYF
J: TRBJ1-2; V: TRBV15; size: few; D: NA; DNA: TGTGCCACCTCTCCCCGAGGTGGCGATGGCTACACCTTC; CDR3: CATSPRGGDGYTF
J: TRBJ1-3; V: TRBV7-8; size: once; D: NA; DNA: TGTGCCAGCAGCTTAGTTTACAGGACCTCTGGAAACACCATATATTTT; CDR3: CASSLVYRTSGNTIYF
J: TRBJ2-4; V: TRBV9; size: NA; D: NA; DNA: TGTGCCAGCAGCGTAGTAGGACTAATGGGGGACATTCAGTACTTC; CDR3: CASSVVGLMGDIQYF
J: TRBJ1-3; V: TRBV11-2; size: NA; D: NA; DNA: TGTGCCAGCAGCTTAGACGTTCTCGTGACCATATATTTT; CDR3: CASSLDVLVTIYF
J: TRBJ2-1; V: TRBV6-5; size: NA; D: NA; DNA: TGTGCCAGCAGCCACGTAACTAGTACCAATGAGCAGTTCTTC; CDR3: CASSHVTSTNEQFF
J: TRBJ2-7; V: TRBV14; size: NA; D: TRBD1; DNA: TGTGCCAGCAGCCAAACCGGGACAGGGGGCTACGAGCAGTACTTC; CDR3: CASSQTGTGGYEQYF